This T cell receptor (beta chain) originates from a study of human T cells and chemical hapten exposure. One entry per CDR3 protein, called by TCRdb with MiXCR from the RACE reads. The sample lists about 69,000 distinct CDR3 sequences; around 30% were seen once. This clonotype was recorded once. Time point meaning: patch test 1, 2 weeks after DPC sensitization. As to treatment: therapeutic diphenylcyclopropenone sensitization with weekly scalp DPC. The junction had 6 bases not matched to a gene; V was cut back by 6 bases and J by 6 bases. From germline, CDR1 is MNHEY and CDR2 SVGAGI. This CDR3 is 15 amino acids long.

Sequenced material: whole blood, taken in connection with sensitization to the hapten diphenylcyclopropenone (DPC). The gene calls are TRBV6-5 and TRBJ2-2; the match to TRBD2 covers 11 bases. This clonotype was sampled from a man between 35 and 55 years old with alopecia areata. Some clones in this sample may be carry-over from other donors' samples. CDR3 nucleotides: TGTGCCAGCAGCCTTAGCGGGAGGGTAGCCGGGGAGCTGTTTTTT. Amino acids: CASSLSGRVAGELFF.